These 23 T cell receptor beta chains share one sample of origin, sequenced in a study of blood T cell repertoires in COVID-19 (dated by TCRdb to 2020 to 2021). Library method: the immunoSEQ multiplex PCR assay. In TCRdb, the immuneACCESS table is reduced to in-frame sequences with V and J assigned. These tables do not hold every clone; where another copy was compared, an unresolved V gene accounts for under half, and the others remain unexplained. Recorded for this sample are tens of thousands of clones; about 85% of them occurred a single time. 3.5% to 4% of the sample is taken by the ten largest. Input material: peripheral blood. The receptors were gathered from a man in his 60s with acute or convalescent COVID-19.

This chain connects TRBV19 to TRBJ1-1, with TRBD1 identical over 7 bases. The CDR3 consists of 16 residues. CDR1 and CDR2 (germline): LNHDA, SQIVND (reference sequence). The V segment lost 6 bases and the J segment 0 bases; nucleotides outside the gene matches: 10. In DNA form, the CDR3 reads TGTGCCAGTAGCCGACGGACAGGACCCATGAACACTGAAGCTTTCTTT. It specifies CASSRRTGPMNTEAFF.

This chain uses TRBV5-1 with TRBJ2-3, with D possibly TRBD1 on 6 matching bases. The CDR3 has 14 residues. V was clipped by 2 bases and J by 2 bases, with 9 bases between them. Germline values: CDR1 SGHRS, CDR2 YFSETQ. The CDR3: CASSFRGITDTQYF. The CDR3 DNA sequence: TGCGCCAGCAGCTTTAGGGGGATCACAGATACGCAGTATTTT. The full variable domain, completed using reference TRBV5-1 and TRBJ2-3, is KAGVTQTPRYLIKTRGQQVTLSCSPISGHRSVSWYQQTPGQGLQFLFEYFSETQRNKGNFPGRFSGRQFSNSRSEMNVSTLELGDSALYLCASSFRGITDTQYFGPGTRLTVL.

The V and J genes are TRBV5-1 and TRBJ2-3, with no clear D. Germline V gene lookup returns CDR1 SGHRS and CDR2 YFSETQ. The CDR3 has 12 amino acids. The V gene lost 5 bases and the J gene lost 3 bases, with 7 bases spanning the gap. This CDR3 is CASRLETDTQYF. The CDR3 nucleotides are TGCGCCAGCAGACTCGAAACAGATACGCAGTATTTT.

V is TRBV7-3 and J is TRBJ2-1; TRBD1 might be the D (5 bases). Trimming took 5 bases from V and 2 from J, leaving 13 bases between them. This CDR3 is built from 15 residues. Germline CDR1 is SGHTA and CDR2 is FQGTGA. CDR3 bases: TGTGCCAGCAGCCCAAGCCAGGGCGCCTACAATGAGCAGTTCTTC. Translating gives CASSPSQGAYNEQFF.

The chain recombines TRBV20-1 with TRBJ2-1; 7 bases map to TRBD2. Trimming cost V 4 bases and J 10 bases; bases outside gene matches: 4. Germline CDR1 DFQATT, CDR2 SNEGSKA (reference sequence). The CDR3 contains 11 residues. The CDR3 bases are TGCAGTGCTATTAGCGGGCAAGAGCAGTTCTTC. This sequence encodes CSAISGQEQFF.

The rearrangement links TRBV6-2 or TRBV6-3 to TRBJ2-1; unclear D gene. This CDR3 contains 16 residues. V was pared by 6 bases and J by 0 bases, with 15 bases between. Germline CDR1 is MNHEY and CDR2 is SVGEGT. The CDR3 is CASSHIDLSSYNEQFF. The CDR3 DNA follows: TGTGCCAGCAGCCACATTGACTTAAGCTCCTACAATGAGCAGTTCTTC.

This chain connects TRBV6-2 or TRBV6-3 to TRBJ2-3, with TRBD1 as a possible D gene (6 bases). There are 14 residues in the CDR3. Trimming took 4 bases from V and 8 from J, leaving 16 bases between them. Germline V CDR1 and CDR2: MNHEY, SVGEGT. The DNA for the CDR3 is TGTGCCAGCAGTTGGGGGCGGCTAGCCTCTACGCAGTATTTT. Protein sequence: CASSWGRLASTQYF.

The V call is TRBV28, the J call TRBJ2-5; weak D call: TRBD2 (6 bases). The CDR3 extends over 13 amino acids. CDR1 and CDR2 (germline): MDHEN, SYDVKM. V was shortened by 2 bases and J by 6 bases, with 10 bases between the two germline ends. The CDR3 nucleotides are TGTGCCAGCAGTTTACAGGGAGGAAAGACCCAGTACTTC. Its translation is CASSLQGGKTQYF.

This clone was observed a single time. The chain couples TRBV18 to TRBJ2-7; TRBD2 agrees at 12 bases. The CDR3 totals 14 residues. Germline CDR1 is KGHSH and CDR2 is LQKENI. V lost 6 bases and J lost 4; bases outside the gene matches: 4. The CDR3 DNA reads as TGTGCCAGCTCCCCTAGCGGGAGGGCTTACGAGCAGTACTTC. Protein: CASSPSGRAYEQYF. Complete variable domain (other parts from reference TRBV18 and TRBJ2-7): NAGVMQNPRHLVRRRGQEARLRCSPMKGHSHVYWYRQLPEEGLKFMVYLQKENIIDESGMPKERFSAEFPKEGPSILRIQQVVRGDSAAYFCASSPSGRAYEQYFGPGTRLTVT.

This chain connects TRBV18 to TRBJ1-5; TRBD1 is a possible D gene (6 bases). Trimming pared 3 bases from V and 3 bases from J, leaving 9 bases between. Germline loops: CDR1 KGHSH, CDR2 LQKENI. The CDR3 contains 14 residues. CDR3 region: CASSPQGNNQPQHF. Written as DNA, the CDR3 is TGTGCCAGCTCACCTCAGGGGAACAATCAGCCCCAGCATTTT.

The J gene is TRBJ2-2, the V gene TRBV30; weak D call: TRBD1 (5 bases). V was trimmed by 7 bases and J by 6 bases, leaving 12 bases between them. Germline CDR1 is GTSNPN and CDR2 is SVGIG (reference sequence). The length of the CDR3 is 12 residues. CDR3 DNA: TGTGCCTCGGGTGTGGGGCCCGGGGAGCTGTTTTTT. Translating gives CASGVGPGELFF.

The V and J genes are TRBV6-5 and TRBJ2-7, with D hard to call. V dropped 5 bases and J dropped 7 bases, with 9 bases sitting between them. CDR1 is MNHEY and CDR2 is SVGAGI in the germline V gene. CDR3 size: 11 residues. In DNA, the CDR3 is TGTGCCAGCAGTAGCCCGCGAGAGCAGTACTTC. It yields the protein CASSSPREQYF.

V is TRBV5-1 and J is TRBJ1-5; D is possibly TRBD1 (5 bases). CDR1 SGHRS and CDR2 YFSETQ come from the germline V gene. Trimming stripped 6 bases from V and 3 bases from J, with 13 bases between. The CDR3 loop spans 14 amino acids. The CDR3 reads CASKPGTVNQPQHF. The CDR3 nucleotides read TGCGCCAGCAAGCCCGGGACTGTCAATCAGCCCCAGCATTTT.

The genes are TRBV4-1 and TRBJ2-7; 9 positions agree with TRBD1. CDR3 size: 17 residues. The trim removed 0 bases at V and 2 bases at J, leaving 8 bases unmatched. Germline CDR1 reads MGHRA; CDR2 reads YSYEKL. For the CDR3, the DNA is TGCGCCAGCAGCCAAGAGAAAGGGACAGGGCGAGCCTACGAGCAGTACTTC. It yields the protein CASSQEKGTGRAYEQYF.

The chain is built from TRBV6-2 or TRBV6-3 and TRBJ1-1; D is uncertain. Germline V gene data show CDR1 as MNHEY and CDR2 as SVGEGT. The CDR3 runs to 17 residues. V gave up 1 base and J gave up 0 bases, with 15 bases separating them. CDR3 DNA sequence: TGTGCCAGCAGTTACTATAACAGCCGCGACATGAACACTGAAGCTTTCTTT. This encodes CASSYYNSRDMNTEAFF.

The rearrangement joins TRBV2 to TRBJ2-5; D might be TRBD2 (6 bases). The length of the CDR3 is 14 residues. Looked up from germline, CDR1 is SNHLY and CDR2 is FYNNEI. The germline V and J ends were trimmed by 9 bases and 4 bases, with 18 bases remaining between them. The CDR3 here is CASALAVLRETQYF. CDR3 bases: TGTGCCAGTGCTTTAGCGGTTTTGAGAGAGACCCAGTACTTC.

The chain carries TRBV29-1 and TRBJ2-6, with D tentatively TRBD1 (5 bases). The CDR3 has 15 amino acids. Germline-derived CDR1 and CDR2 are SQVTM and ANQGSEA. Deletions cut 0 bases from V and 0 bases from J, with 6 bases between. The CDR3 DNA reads TGCAGCGTTGAAGATCAGGGCTCTGGGGCCAACGTCCTGACTTTC. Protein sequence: CSVEDQGSGANVLTF.

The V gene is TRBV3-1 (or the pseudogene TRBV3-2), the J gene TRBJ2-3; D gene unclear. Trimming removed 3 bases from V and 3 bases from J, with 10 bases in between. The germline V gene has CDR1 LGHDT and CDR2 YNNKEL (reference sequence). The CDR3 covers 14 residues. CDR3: CASSHGLKTDTQYF. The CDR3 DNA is TGTGCCAGCAGCCACGGGTTGAAGACAGATACGCAGTATTTT.

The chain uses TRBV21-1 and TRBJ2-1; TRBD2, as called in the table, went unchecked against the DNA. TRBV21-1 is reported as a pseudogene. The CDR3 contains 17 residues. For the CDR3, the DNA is TGTGCCAGCAGGATTAGCGGGACCACCGTGGGAGTCAATGAGCAGTTCTTC. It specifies CASRISGTTVGVNEQFF.

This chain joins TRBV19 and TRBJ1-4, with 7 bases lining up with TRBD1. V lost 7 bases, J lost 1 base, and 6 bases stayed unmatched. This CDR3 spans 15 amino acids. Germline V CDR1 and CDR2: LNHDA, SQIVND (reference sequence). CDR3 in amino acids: CASKRGQVTNEKLFF. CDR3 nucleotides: TGTGCCAGTAAAAGGGGGCAAGTAACTAATGAAAAACTGTTTTTT. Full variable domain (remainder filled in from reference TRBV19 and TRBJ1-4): DGGITQSPKYLFRKEGQNVTLSCEQNLNHDAMYWYRQDPGQGLRLIYYSQIVNDFQKGDIAEGYSVSREKKESFPLTVTSAQKNPTAFYLCASKRGQVTNEKLFFGSGTQLSVL.

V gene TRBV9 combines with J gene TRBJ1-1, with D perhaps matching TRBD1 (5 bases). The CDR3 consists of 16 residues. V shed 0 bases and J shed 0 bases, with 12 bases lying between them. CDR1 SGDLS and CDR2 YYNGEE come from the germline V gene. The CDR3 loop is CASSVGAGFVNTEAFF. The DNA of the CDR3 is TGTGCCAGCAGCGTAGGGGCAGGGTTTGTGAACACTGAAGCTTTCTTT.

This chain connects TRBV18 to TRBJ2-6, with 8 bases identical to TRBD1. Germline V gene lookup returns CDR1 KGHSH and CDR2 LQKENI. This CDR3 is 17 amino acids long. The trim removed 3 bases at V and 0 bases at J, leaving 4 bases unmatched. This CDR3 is CASSPGQVHSGANVLTF. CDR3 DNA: TGTGCCAGCTCACCGGGACAGGTCCACTCTGGGGCCAACGTCCTGACTTTC.

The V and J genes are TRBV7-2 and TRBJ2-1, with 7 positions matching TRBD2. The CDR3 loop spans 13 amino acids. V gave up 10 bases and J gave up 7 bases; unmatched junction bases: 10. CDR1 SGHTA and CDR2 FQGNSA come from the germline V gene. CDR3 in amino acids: CATTWGGGNEQFF. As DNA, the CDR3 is TGTGCCACTACGTGGGGCGGGGGAAATGAGCAGTTCTTC.